These T cell receptor beta chains were read from a single sample in a study of spatial heterogeneity in lung cancer. TCRdb analysed the 5' RACE reads with MiXCR anew, one entry per CDR3 protein. This table has approximately 12,000 distinct CDR3 sequences, roughly a tenth appearing once. Here the sequenced sample was PBMCs, taken at follow-up. These receptors came from a female donor with early-stage non-small cell lung cancer. Each CDR3 is given with its conserved first and last residue. D genes are given only for firm matches. Some rows have no size entry. The others give once, few or many, or a class for an expanded clone.

D	V	size	J	DNA	CDR3
-	TRBV6-4	large	TRBJ2-1	TGTGCCAGCAGTGCAATAGCGGAATCCTACAATGAGCAGTTCTTC	CASSAIAESYNEQFF
TRBD1	TRBV6-2/TRBV6-3	medium-sized	TRBJ2-1	TGTGCCAGCAGTTCCGGGACAGGGGGCTACAATGAGCAGTTCTTC	CASSSGTGGYNEQFF
-	TRBV10-3	many	TRBJ1-5	TGTGCCATCAGTGAGGATCGCAGAGGGGGAAAACAGCCCCAGCATTTT	CAISEDRRGGKQPQHF
-	TRBV28	-	TRBJ2-7	TGTGCCAGCAGTCCCGATGACAGAGGAAAGCAGTACTTC	CASSPDDRGKQYF
-	TRBV4-2	many	TRBJ2-1	TGTGCCAGCAGCCAAGGAAATAGAGGGGTGCAGTTCTTC	CASSQGNRGVQFF
TRBD1	TRBV14	many	TRBJ2-6	TGTGCCAGCAGCCATTGGGACAGGAGCTCTGGGGCCAACGTCCTGACTTTC	CASSHWDRSSGANVLTF
-	TRBV12-3/TRBV12-4	many	TRBJ2-7	TGTGCCAGCAGCCCCCTAGGCTACGAGCAGTACTTC	CASSPLGYEQYF
TRBD2	TRBV7-2	many	TRBJ2-7	TGTGCCAGCAGTTCCATAGCGGGAGGAGGGGCCTACGAGCAGTACTTC	CASSSIAGGGAYEQYF
-	TRBV23-1	-	TRBJ1-1	TGCGCCAGCAGTCAATCATCTGAAGCTTTCTTT	CASSQSSEAFF
TRBD1	TRBV20-1	many	TRBJ2-1	TGCAGTGCGAACAGGGGGAGCAATGAGCAGTTCTTC	CSANRGSNEQFF
TRBD2	TRBV18	few	TRBJ2-5	TGTGCCAGCTCACCACCGGGCCAGCGGGGCAACCAAGAGACCCAGTACTTC	CASSPPGQRGNQETQYF
-	TRBV28	many	TRBJ2-5	TGTGCCAGCAGTTCGCACCGATCCCAAGAGACCCAGTACTTC	CASSSHRSQETQYF
-	TRBV12-3/TRBV12-4	few	TRBJ2-7	TGTGCCAGCAGTCTCGTCACGGGGGCCTTTCGGGGTTTTTCCTACGAGCAGTACTTC	CASSLVTGAFRGFSYEQYF
TRBD1	TRBV6-6	few	TRBJ2-5	TGTGCCAGCAGGTGGGGACAGCTCCAAGAGACCCAGTACTTC	CASRWGQLQETQYF
-	TRBV5-1	many	TRBJ1-1	TGCGCCAGCAGCTTGGTGGGCGAAGCTTTCTTT	CASSLVGEAFF
-	TRBV5-1	many	TRBJ2-3	TGCGCCAGCAGCTTGGGAGAAGGCACAGATACGCAGTATTTT	CASSLGEGTDTQYF
TRBD2	TRBV7-9	few	TRBJ2-2	TGTGCCAGCAGCTTAGGTTCTAGCGGGTCCGGGGAGCTGTTTTTT	CASSLGSSGSGELFF
TRBD2	TRBV15	few	TRBJ2-5	TGTGCCACCAGCAGGACTAGCGGGAACGTAGAGACCCAGTACTTC	CATSRTSGNVETQYF
TRBD1	TRBV5-1	many	TRBJ1-2	TGCGCCAGCAGCTTGGGACAGGGGGATGGCTACACCTTC	CASSLGQGDGYTF
-	TRBV29-1	-	TRBJ2-1	TGCAGCGCTCGAGGGGGGCGTAAGGACAATGAGCAGTTCTTC	CSARGGRKDNEQFF
-	TRBV20-1	many	TRBJ2-5	TGCAGTGAAGCGAGGGGCAGGGGAATTCAAGAGACCCAGTACTTC	CSEARGRGIQETQYF
TRBD1	TRBV25-1	-	TRBJ1-2	TGTGCCAGCAGACCTCTCGGACAGGGTTATGGCTACACCTTC	CASRPLGQGYGYTF
TRBD1	TRBV3-1	-	TRBJ1-5	TGTGCCAGCAGCCAAGGTTCAACAGGGGGTCAGCCCCAGCATTTT	CASSQGSTGGQPQHF
TRBD1	TRBV5-1	many	TRBJ1-6	TGCGCCAGCAGAACTACTCCGGGACAGGGAAATTCACCCCTCCACTTT	CASRTTPGQGNSPLHF
TRBD2	TRBV12-3/TRBV12-4	many	TRBJ2-2	TGTGCCAGCAGGTCCGGGACTAGCGGGAGAACCGGGGAGCTGTTTTTT	CASRSGTSGRTGELFF
TRBD2	TRBV4-2	-	TRBJ2-3	TGTGCCAGCAGCCAAGACGCGACGACTAGCGGCGTAACAGATACGCAGTATTTT	CASSQDATTSGVTDTQYF
TRBD1	TRBV12-3/TRBV12-4	few	TRBJ1-5	TGTGCCAGCAGTACGACAGGGAGGTCTGGGCAGCCCCAGCATTTT	CASSTTGRSGQPQHF
TRBD2	TRBV18	medium-sized	TRBJ2-7	TGTGCCAGCTCACCACTGACCGGGACTAGCGGAACCTACGAGCAGTACTTC	CASSPLTGTSGTYEQYF
-	TRBV30	many	TRBJ1-1	TGTGCCTGGAGTGTAATGGCGAACACTGAAGCTTTCTTT	CAWSVMANTEAFF
-	TRBV19	-	TRBJ1-5	TGTGCCAGTAGGGGAGTGAGGGGCTCGGCTCAGCCCCAGCATTTT	CASRGVRGSAQPQHF
-	TRBV2	many	TRBJ2-1	TGTGCCAGCAGTGAATGGTGGGAGGGGGGCTACAATGAGCAGTTCTTC	CASSEWWEGGYNEQFF
TRBD1	TRBV2	many	TRBJ1-4	TGTGCCAGCAGCGCGGACAGGGGGGCGGAAAAACTGTTTTTT	CASSADRGAEKLFF
-	TRBV28	many	TRBJ2-5	TGTGCCAGCAGGCCGGATGGCCGAGAGACCCAGTACTTC	CASRPDGRETQYF
TRBD2	TRBV2	-	TRBJ2-4	TGTGCCAGCAGTGAATATGGAGGGAGGGACCCCAAAAACATTCAGTACTTC	CASSEYGGRDPKNIQYF
-	TRBV4-1	many	TRBJ2-2	TGCGCCAGCAGCCATGGCTCCCTCCAGCGTCTGGCCGGGGAGCTGTTTTTT	CASSHGSLQRLAGELFF
TRBD2	TRBV11-3	many	TRBJ2-1	TGTGCCAGCAGCCAGGGACTAGCGGGAGCGACCTACAATGAGCAGTTCTTC	CASSQGLAGATYNEQFF
-	TRBV4-3	many	TRBJ2-7	TGCGCCAGCAGCCTGGAGGCGAGGTCCCGGGAGCAGTACTTC	CASSLEARSREQYF
-	TRBV25-1	many	TRBJ1-3	TGTGCCAGCAGTGTTGCGGGGGCCACTTCTGGAAACACCATATATTTT	CASSVAGATSGNTIYF
-	TRBV7-8	many	TRBJ2-5	TGTGCCAGCACCCTCCCCAGGGCCGCCCGGCGGGAGACCCAGTACTTC	CASTLPRAARRETQYF
-	TRBV9	many	TRBJ2-3	TGTGCCAGCAGCGTAGAACAGCGCACAGATACGCAGTATTTT	CASSVEQRTDTQYF
TRBD2	TRBV7-9	many	TRBJ2-7	TGTGCCAGCGTCACACTAGCGGGGCGTGACTCCTACGAGCAGTACTTC	CASVTLAGRDSYEQYF
TRBD1	TRBV10-2	many	TRBJ2-7	TGCGCCAGCAGTGAGCTGGGGGACAGGGCCCCCTACGAGCAGTACTTC	CASSELGDRAPYEQYF
TRBD2	TRBV20-1	many	TRBJ2-7	TGCAGTGCCATAGCGGGAGGGTACGAGCAGTACTTC	CSAIAGGYEQYF
TRBD1	TRBV7-9	few	TRBJ2-7	TGTGCCAGCAGCTCGACAGGGGTCTCCTACGAGCAGTACTTC	CASSSTGVSYEQYF
-	TRBV19	many	TRBJ2-6	TGTGCCAGTAGGGTGGCCGGGGCCAACGTCCTGACTTTC	CASRVAGANVLTF
-	TRBV28	many	TRBJ2-2	TGTGCCAGCAGCGGGCCCCGACTGACCGGGGAGCTGTTTTTT	CASSGPRLTGELFF
-	TRBV7-9	few	TRBJ2-3	TGTGCCAGCAGCGGTGGTCTAGCGTCCCAAGGCGCAGATACGCAGTATTTT	CASSGGLASQGADTQYF
TRBD2	TRBV6-6	many	TRBJ2-2	TGTGCCAGCACCGTTCGGGGACTAGGTGTTGCTGGGGAGCTGTTTTTT	CASTVRGLGVAGELFF
-	TRBV21-1	many	TRBJ1-1	TGTGCCAGCAGCAGACCGGGACAGCTGAACACTGAAGCTTTCTTT	CASSRPGQLNTEAFF
TRBD1	TRBV10-3	many	TRBJ2-1	TGTGCCATCACTTCGAGACAGGGGGGGGTTACTGAGCAGTTCTTC	CAITSRQGGVTEQFF
-	TRBV28	many	TRBJ1-1	TGTGCCAGCAGTTCTGGGACATTGGGCTGGAACACTGAAGCTTTCTTT	CASSSGTLGWNTEAFF
-	TRBV6-5	many	TRBJ1-1	TGTGCCAGCAGCCAACTGGAGGCGGCTGAAGCTTTCTTT	CASSQLEAAEAFF
TRBD1	TRBV7-9	-	TRBJ1-1	TGTGCCAGCAGCACTGGCTCCGGGACAGGGATTGAAGCTTTCTTT	CASSTGSGTGIEAFF
TRBD1	TRBV19	many	TRBJ2-7	TGTGCCAGTAGTATGGGCAGGGGGCTGTACGAGCAGTACTTC	CASSMGRGLYEQYF
-	TRBV20-1	many	TRBJ2-7	TGCAGTGCTAGAGTGGGAGGCGGGGAGCAGTACTTC	CSARVGGGEQYF
-	TRBV28	medium-sized	TRBJ2-3	TGTGCCAGCAGTCCGGACAGATCCACAGATACGCAGTATTTT	CASSPDRSTDTQYF
-	TRBV7-9	-	TRBJ2-7	TGTGCCAGCAGCTATACGGCGGGCAGCTCCTACGAGCAGTACTTC	CASSYTAGSSYEQYF
-	TRBV28	many	TRBJ2-3	TGTGCCAGCAGTCCCCAGGTGAAAACAGATACGCAGTATTTT	CASSPQVKTDTQYF
-	TRBV6-5	many	TRBJ2-3	TGTGCCAGCAGTTACTCGAAATGGAGCCGCACAGATACGCAGTATTTT	CASSYSKWSRTDTQYF
-	TRBV23-1	many	TRBJ2-1	TGCGCCAGCAGTGACCTCCTAGGGTTAGCAGTCTACAATGAGCAGTTCTTC	CASSDLLGLAVYNEQFF